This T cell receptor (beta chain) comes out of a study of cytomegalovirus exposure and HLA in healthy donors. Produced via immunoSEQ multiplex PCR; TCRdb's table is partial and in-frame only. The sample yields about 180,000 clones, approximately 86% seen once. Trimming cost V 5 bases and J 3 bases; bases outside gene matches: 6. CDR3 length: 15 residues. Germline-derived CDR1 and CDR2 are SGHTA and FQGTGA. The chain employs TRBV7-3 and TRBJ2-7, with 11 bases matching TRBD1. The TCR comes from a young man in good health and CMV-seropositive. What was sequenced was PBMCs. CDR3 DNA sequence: TGTGCCAGCAGCCCCCAAGGGACAGGGGGCTACGAGCAGTACTTC. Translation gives CASSPQGTGGYEQYF. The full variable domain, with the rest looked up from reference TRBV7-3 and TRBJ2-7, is GAGVSQTPSNKVTEKGKYVELRCDPISGHTALYWYRQSLGQGPEFLIYFQGTGAADDSGLPNDRFFAVRPEGSVSTLKIQRTERGDSAVYLCASSPQGTGGYEQYFGPGTRLTVT.